This T cell receptor (beta chain) was obtained from a study of blood T cell repertoires in COVID-19. Looking at the study overall: COVID-19 samples from acute and convalescent phases originated in the United States, Italy and Spain. T cells, B-cell-depleted T cells, or PBMCs provided the cDNA or gDNA that served as material.

As handled by the study authors: Amplification of reference gene primers provided the estimated nucleated cell counts. Clones were read by immunoSEQ multiplex PCR, and TCRdb kept only the in-frame ones, dropping some. For V, J and clone size, that table is used; D and trimming come from the DNA. Among about 24,000 clones, around 90% were seen once, and the ten largest hold about 27%. CDR3 length: 20 amino acids. V lost 0 bases and J lost 1; bases outside the gene matches: 14. The germline CDR1 and CDR2 sequences are SGDLS and YYNGEE. This clone was seen only once. This TCR was recovered from a woman in her 70s with active COVID-19. V and J are TRBV9 and TRBJ2-2; 8 bases are a match to TRBD2. Material for sequencing was peripheral blood. In nucleotides, the CDR3 is TGTGCCAGCAGCGTAGCTACGGAGGTGGCGGGGGGACTGAACACCGGGGAGCTGTTTTTT. Its protein product is CASSVATEVAGGLNTGELFF.